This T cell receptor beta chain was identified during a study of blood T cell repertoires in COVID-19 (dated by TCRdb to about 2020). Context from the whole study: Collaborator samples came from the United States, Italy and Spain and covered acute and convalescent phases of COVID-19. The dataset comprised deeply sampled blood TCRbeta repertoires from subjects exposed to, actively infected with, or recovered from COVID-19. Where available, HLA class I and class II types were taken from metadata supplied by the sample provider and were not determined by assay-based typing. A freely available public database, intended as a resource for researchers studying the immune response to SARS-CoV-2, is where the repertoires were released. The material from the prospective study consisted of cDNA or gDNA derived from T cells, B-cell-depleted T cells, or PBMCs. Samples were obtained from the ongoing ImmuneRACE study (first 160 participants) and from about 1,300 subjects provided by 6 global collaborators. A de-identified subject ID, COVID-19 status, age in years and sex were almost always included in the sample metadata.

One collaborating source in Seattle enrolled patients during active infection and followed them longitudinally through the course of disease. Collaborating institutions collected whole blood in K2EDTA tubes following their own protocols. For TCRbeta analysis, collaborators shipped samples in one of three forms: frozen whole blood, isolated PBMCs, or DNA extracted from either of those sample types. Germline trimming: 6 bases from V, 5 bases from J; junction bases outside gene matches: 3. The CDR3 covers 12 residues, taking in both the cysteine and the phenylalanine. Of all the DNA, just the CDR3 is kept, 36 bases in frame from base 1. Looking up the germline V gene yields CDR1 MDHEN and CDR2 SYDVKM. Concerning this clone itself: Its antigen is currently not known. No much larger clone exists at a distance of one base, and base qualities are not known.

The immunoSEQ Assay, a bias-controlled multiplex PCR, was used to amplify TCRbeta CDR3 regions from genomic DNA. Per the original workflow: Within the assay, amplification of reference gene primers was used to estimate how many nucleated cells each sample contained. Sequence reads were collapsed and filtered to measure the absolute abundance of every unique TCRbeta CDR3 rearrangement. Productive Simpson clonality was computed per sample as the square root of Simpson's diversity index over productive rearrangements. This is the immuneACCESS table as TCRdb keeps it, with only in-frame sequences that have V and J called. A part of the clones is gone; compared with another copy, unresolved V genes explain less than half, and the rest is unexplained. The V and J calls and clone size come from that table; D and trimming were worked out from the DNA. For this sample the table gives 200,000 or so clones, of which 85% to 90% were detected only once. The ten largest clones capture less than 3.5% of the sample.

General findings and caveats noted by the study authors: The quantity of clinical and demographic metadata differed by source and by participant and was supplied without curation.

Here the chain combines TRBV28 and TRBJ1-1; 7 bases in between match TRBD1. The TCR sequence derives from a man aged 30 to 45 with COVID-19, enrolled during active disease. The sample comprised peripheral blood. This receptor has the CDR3 CASRDRETEAFF. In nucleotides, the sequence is TGTGCCAGCAGAGACAGGGAAACTGAAGCTTTCTTT.